Shown below are 23 T cell receptor beta chains from a single sample sequenced in a study of technical replicates of blood from several donors. Generated by immunoSEQ multiplex PCR, the TCRdb table keeps only in-frame clones and is missing some. This table has just over 95,000 clones, approximately 96% appearing once. Sequencing was done on a sample of T cells isolated from PBMCs. The receptor source for this set is a human donor in good health.

The chain joins TRBV10-2 to TRBJ2-3; TRBD2 aligns across 16 bases. The V and J ends lost 6 bases and 4 bases, in that order; junction bases with no gene match: 10. The CDR3 is 18 amino acids. Germline loops: CDR1 WSHSY, CDR2 SAAADI. The CDR3 here is CASRGTSGGAGAPDTQYF. In DNA, the CDR3 is TGCGCCAGCAGAGGGACTAGCGGGGGGGCTGGGGCCCCAGATACGCAGTATTTT.

The rearrangement joins TRBV27 to TRBJ2-7; 7 bases are shared with TRBD2. After removal of 3 bases from V and 3 bases from J, the junction contained 8 bases not matched to a gene. This CDR3 spans 15 amino acids. Germline lookup yields CDR1 MNHEY and CDR2 SMNVEV (reference sequence). Here the CDR3 reads CASSFVGGGNYEQYF. The CDR3 nucleotides read TGTGCCAGCAGTTTCGTGGGCGGGGGAAACTACGAGCAGTACTTC.

This clone appeared once. A junction end diverges from the germline sequence, so it may reflect a read error. Distinct nucleotide sequences in the sample also encode this CDR3. The DNA of the CDR3 is TGTGCCAGCAGTGAAGCATGGACAGCGATCAACTATGGCTACACCTTT. Amino acid sequence: CASSEAWTAINYGYTF. The J gene is TRBJ1-2, the V gene TRBV2; possibly TRBD1 for D (6 bases). The V gene's germline CDR1 is SNHLY and CDR2 FYNNEI. The CDR3 covers 16 residues. Based on the CDR3 plus reference TRBV2 and TRBJ1-2, the full variable domain is EPEVTQTPSHQVTQMGQEVILRCVPISNHLYFYWYRQILGQKVEFLVSFYNNEISEKSEIFDDQFSVERPDGSNFTLKIRSTKLEDSAMYFCASSEAWTAINYGYTFGSGTRLTVV.

The J gene is TRBJ2-5, the V gene TRBV18; 10 bases align to TRBD1. Looked up from germline, CDR1 is KGHSH and CDR2 is LQKENI. V lost 4 bases to trimming and J lost 5 bases; unmatched junction nucleotides: 13. The CDR3 consists of 17 residues. The CDR3 protein is CASSRENDRGLGETQYF. In DNA form, the CDR3 reads TGTGCCAGCTCACGAGAGAACGACAGGGGGCTAGGGGAGACCCAGTACTTC.

This chain uses TRBV11-3 with TRBJ2-1, with D possibly being TRBD2 (5 bases). The CDR3 runs to 16 residues. Germline loops: CDR1 SGHNT, CDR2 YENEEA. V was clipped by 5 bases and J by 0 bases, with 14 bases between them. The CDR3 DNA reads TGTGCCAGCAGCCCCTCCCCGGGGAGCTCCTACAATGAGCAGTTCTTC. Translating gives CASSPSPGSSYNEQFF.

Turning to this clone: A junction end diverges from the germline sequence, so it may reflect a read error. This sequence joins TRBV7-9 and TRBJ2-5; 13 bases align to TRBD2. The germline V gene encodes CDR1 SEHNR and CDR2 FQNEAQ (reference sequence). This CDR3 spans 13 amino acids. In DNA, the CDR3 is TGTGCCAGCAGCTTCCCAGGACTAGCGGGAGAAAACTTC. It specifies CASSFPGLAGENF.

V usage is TRBV28 and J usage is TRBJ2-7; 9 nucleotides agree with TRBD1. The CDR3 extends over 16 amino acids. Unmatched junction bases numbered 15, after V lost 7 bases and J lost 5 bases. Per germline, CDR1 MDHEN and CDR2 SYDVKM. In DNA, the CDR3 is TGTGCCAGCATGTCGTTACGTGGGACAGGGTTGAACGAGCAGTACTTC. It specifies CASMSLRGTGLNEQYF. Supplemented by reference TRBV28 and TRBJ2-7, the full variable domain reads DVKVTQSSRYLVKRTGEKVFLECVQDMDHENMFWYRQDPGLGLRLIYFSYDVKMKEKGDIPEGYSVSREKKERFSLILESASTNQTSMYLCASMSLRGTGLNEQYFGPGTRLTVT.

The chain joins TRBV14 to TRBJ1-1; 7 nucleotides line up with TRBD1. The CDR3 covers 13 residues. V gave up 4 bases and J gave up 3 bases; unmatched junction bases: 2. The V gene's germline CDR1 is SGHDN and CDR2 FVKESK. The CDR3 here is CASSLDRDTEAFF. CDR3 in DNA: TGTGCCAGCAGCCTAGACAGGGACACTGAAGCTTTCTTT.

V and J are TRBV27 and TRBJ2-3; 14 nucleotides agree with TRBD2. The germline V gene has CDR1 MNHEY and CDR2 SMNVEV (reference sequence). Unmatched junction bases numbered 5, after V lost 3 bases and J lost 6 bases. The CDR3 has 16 amino acids. The CDR3 loop reads CASSLTSGRARDTQYF. CDR3 nucleotides: TGTGCCAGCAGTTTGACTAGCGGGAGGGCCAGGGATACGCAGTATTTT.

The count of this clone is one. The chain is built from TRBV5-1 and TRBJ1-4, with a possible D match to TRBD1 (5 bases). V lost 4 bases and J 7 bases, leaving 14 bases between the germline ends. Germline CDR1 is SGHRS and CDR2 is YFSETQ. The CDR3 spans 14 residues. CDR3 sequence: CASSLGGDGEKLFF. The CDR3 DNA reads as TGCGCCAGCAGCCTGGGCGGGGACGGTGAAAAACTGTTTTTT.

This sequence joins TRBV4-2 and TRBJ1-6, with TRBD1 identical over 9 bases. The J segment lost 8 bases and the V segment lost 4 bases, leaving 9 bases of the junction unmatched. The CDR3 extends over 16 amino acids. In germline, CDR1 is LGHNA, CDR2 YNFKEQ. The CDR3 sequence is CASSLVPGQGDSPLHF. The CDR3, as DNA: TGTGCCAGCAGCCTCGTCCCGGGACAGGGAGATTCACCCCTCCACTTT.

The rearrangement uses TRBV6-5 and TRBJ1-2, with 11 bases aligning to TRBD1. V shed 5 bases and J 3 bases; nucleotides not matched to a gene: 5. CDR1 and CDR2 from the germline V gene are MNHEY and SVGAGI. CDR3 length equals 15 residues. CDR3 sequence (DNA): TGTGCCAGCAGTCGACGGACAGGGGGCGACTATGGCTACACCTTC. This encodes CASSRRTGGDYGYTF.

The chain recombines TRBV6-5 with TRBJ1-3; weak D call: TRBD1 (5 bases). The CDR3 is 14 amino acids. The V end lost 0 bases, the J end lost 3 bases, and 6 bases lay between the germline ends. The germline gives CDR1 MNHEY, CDR2 SVGAGI. In DNA form, the CDR3 reads TGTGCCAGCAGTTACTCCGGGGGTGGAAACACCATATATTTT. This codes for CASSYSGGGNTIYF.

The CDR3: CASSSRKAGEKLFF. CDR3 DNA sequence: TGTGCCAGCAGCTCCCGGAAGGCGGGTGAAAAACTGTTTTTT. This rearrangement joins TRBV11-3 to TRBJ1-4; unclear D gene. CDR1 and CDR2 from the germline V gene are SGHNT and YENEEA. The CDR3 has 14 residues. V lost 4 bases and J 7 bases, leaving 13 bases between the germline ends. Full variable domain (outside the CDR3, taken from reference TRBV11-3 and TRBJ1-4): EAGVVQSPRYKIIEKKQPVAFWCNPISGHNTLYWYLQNLGQGPELLIRYENEEAVDDSQLPKDRFSAERLKGVDSTLKIQPAELGDSAVYLCASSSRKAGEKLFFGSGTQLSVL.

The chain recombines TRBV4-1 with TRBJ2-3, with TRBD1 identical over 9 bases. The V segment lost 4 bases and the J segment 2 bases; nucleotides outside the gene matches: 7. CDR1 MGHRA and CDR2 YSYEKL come from the germline V gene. The CDR3 loop spans 16 amino acids. The chain's CDR3 is CASSPTGTGLTDTQYF. For the CDR3, the DNA is TGCGCCAGCAGCCCAACAGGGACAGGGCTCACAGATACGCAGTATTTT.

V and J are TRBV7-3 and TRBJ2-7; D possibly corresponds to TRBD1 (6 bases). Trimming cost V 5 bases and J 2 bases, with 16 bases left between them. Germline V CDR1 and CDR2: SGHTA, FQGTGA. The CDR3 is made up of 15 amino acids. CDR3 DNA: TGTGCCAGCAGCCCAAGCCCTGGACAGCCCTACGAGCAGTACTTC. This codes for CASSPSPGQPYEQYF.

This clone was seen a handful of times. The chain links TRBV7-9 to TRBJ1-1, with D possibly matching TRBD1 (5 bases). This CDR3 region has 15 residues. CDR1 and CDR2 from the germline V gene are SEHNR and FQNEAQ (reference sequence). The germline V and J ends were trimmed by 2 bases and 1 base, with 11 bases remaining between them. The CDR3, as DNA: TGTGCCAGCAGCTTAAGGGGAAGGGCGAACACTGAAGCTTTCTTT. Translation gives CASSLRGRANTEAFF. Filled out from reference TRBV7-9 and TRBJ1-1, the complete variable domain reads DTGVSQNPRHKITKRGQNVTFRCDPISEHNRLYWYRQTLGQGPEFLTYFQNEAQLEKSRLLSDRFSAERPKGSFSTLEIQRTEQGDSAMYLCASSLRGRANTEAFFGQGTRLTVV.

The CDR3 DNA reads as TGTGCCAGTGTTACTAGCGGGAGTGATGAGCAGTACTTC. Residues: CASVTSGSDEQYF. The chain joins TRBV5-4 to TRBJ2-7, with 11 bases fitting TRBD2. The V gene's germline CDR1 is SGHNT and CDR2 YYREEE (reference sequence). Trimming took 8 bases from V and 7 from J; bases not matched to a gene: 8. The CDR3 covers 13 residues.

In its sample, this clone was seen a few times. V and J are TRBV5-4 and TRBJ1-1; perhaps TRBD1 as D (5 bases). The CDR3 is 13 residues long. The V gene's germline CDR1 is SGHNT and CDR2 YYREEE (reference sequence). Trimming removed 0 bases at V and 6 bases at J, with 9 bases between. The CDR3 protein is CASSLETEAEAFF. Written as DNA, the CDR3 is TGTGCCAGCAGCTTGGAGACAGAAGCTGAAGCTTTCTTT.

This sequence joins TRBV5-6 and TRBJ1-2; D is perhaps TRBD1 (6 bases). This CDR3 has 17 amino acids. Germline loops: CDR1 SGHDT, CDR2 YYEEEE. Trimming cost V 5 bases and J 2 bases, with 22 bases left between them. This chain's CDR3 is CASSESPDSKGNYGYTF. CDR3 nucleotides: TGTGCCAGCAGTGAGTCCCCGGACAGTAAGGGAAACTATGGCTACACCTTC. Variable domain in full (rest from reference TRBV5-6 and TRBJ1-2): DAGVTQSPTHLIKTRGQQVTLRCSPKSGHDTVSWYQQALGQGPQFIFQYYEEEERQRGNFPDRFSGHQFPNYSSELNVNALLLGDSALYLCASSESPDSKGNYGYTFGSGTRLTVV.

The chain has TRBV5-1 and TRBJ1-5; 7 nucleotides line up with TRBD1. This CDR3 is 16 amino acids long. V shed 1 base and J 9 bases; nucleotides not matched to a gene: 13. The germline gives CDR1 SGHRS, CDR2 YFSETQ. Written as DNA, the CDR3 is TGCGCCAGCAGCTTGTACGGCCCAGGGGGGATCGGGCCCCAGCATTTT. Translating gives CASSLYGPGGIGPQHF.

The chain recombines TRBV28 with TRBJ1-5; 7 bases align to TRBD1. The CDR3 has 15 residues. The junction had 12 bases not matched to a gene; V was cut back by 6 bases and J by 7 bases. Germline loops: CDR1 MDHEN, CDR2 SYDVKM. Written as DNA, the CDR3 is TGTGCCAGCAGCCCCGGACAGGCGGGAAACCAGCCCCAGCATTTT. Translation gives CASSPGQAGNQPQHF.

This chain uses TRBV30 with TRBJ1-1, with 9 bases fitting TRBD1. The germline gives CDR1 GTSNPN, CDR2 SVGIG (reference sequence). Unmatched junction bases numbered 15, after V lost 3 bases and J lost 7 bases. The CDR3 covers 16 residues. The CDR3 DNA sequence: TGTGCCTGGAGCGTGGGACAGGGAAGAGGGGGGGGTGAAGCTTTCTTT. Protein: CAWSVGQGRGGGEAFF.